Below, one T cell receptor (beta chain) is given with its context. Researchers ran the PCR with 60 Vbeta and 13 Jbeta primers. Using immunoSEQ multiplex PCR, the repertoire was profiled, and TCRdb retains in-frame clones only, with some absent. This table has around 130,000 clones, about 79% appearing once. The sample is drawn from a study of cytomegalovirus exposure and HLA in healthy donors. This CDR3 spans 15 amino acids. Germline V CDR1 and CDR2: SGHNT, YYREEE (reference sequence). Losses at the gene ends were 2 bases for V and 3 bases for J; bases not matched to a gene: 4. The specimen sequenced was PBMCs. This sequence was found in a woman between 18 and 29 years old in good health and CMV-seropositive. J is TRBJ2-3 and V is TRBV5-4; 9 nucleotides line up with TRBD2. Here the CDR3 reads CASSFGGGATDTQYF. The CDR3 DNA reads as TGTGCCAGCAGCTTCGGCGGGGGGGCAACAGATACGCAGTATTTT.